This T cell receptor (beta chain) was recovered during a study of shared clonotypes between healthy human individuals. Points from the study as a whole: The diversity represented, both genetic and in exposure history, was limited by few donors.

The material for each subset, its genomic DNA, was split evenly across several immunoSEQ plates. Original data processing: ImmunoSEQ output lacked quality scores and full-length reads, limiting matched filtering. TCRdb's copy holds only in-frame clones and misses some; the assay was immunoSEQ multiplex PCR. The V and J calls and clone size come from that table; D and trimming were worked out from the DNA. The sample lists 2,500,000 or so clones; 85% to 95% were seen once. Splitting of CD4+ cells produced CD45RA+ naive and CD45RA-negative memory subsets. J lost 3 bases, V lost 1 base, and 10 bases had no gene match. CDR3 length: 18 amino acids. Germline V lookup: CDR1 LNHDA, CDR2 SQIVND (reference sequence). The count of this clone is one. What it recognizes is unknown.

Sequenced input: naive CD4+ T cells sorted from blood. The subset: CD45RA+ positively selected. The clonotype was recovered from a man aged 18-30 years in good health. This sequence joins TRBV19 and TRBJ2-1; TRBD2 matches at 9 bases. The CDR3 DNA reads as TGTGCCAGTAGTATAGTTTCGGTAGCGGGAGCTATCTACAATGAGCAGTTCTTC. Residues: CASSIVSVAGAIYNEQFF.